This entry lists 12 T cell receptor beta chains sequenced from one sample in a study of T cells in Graves' hyperthyroidism and ophthalmopathy. RNA transcripts served as the template for amplifying TCR beta CDR3 regions. The TCR CDR3 was amplified in a first-round RT-PCR using the HTBI primer set. TCRdb re-called the multiplex PCR reads through MiXCR, storing one row per CDR3 protein. The table lists around 620,000 distinct CDR3 sequences, 15% to 20% of them singletons. The sample consisted of blood. Receptors originate from a woman in her 30s with Graves' hyperthyroidism.

V is TRBV7-9 and J is TRBJ1-1; no clear D gene. V dropped 7 bases and J dropped 0 bases, with 6 bases sitting between them. This CDR3 is 12 amino acids long. The germline gives CDR1 SEHNR, CDR2 FQNEAQ (reference sequence). CDR3 residues: CASTRLNTEAFF. The CDR3 DNA follows: TGTGCCAGCACCCGATTGAACACTGAAGCTTTCTTT. Complete variable domain (other parts from reference TRBV7-9 and TRBJ1-1): DTGVSQNPRHKITKRGQNVTFRCDPISEHNRLYWYRQTLGQGPEFLTYFQNEAQLEKSRLLSDRFSAERPKGSFSTLEIQRTEQGDSAMYLCASTRLNTEAFFGQGTRLTVV.

This clonotype was seen more than once but under ten times. The CDR3 sequence: CASSWGVLTNQPQHF. In nucleotides, the CDR3 is TGTGCCAGCAGTTGGGGGGTCCTCACTAATCAGCCCCAGCATTTT. The chain is built from TRBV6-2 or TRBV6-3 and TRBJ1-5; D is perhaps TRBD1 (5 bases). The CDR3 is 15 residues long. CDR1 MNHEY and CDR2 SVGEGT come from the germline V gene. Trimming stripped 4 bases from V and 4 bases from J, with 14 bases between.

This clonotype has ten or more counts. The chain combines TRBV28 with TRBJ1-5; tentatively, D is TRBD1 (5 bases). The CDR3 totals 14 residues. Germline-derived CDR1 and CDR2 are MDHEN and SYDVKM. V lost 8 bases and J 1 base, leaving 12 bases between the germline ends. Here the CDR3 reads CASVPGTSNQPQHF. CDR3 coding DNA: TGTGCCAGCGTCCCCGGGACGAGCAATCAGCCCCAGCATTTT.

This clonotype was detected many times. V usage is TRBV3-1 and J usage is TRBJ1-1; TRBD1 matches at 8 bases. The J segment lost 5 bases and the V segment lost 3 bases, leaving 5 bases of the junction unmatched. This CDR3 region has 14 residues. From germline, CDR1 is LGHDT and CDR2 YNNKEL (reference sequence). The CDR3 is CASSHRDRRTEAFF. The CDR3, as DNA: TGTGCCAGCAGCCATAGGGACAGGAGAACTGAAGCTTTCTTT.

Ten or more counts support this clonotype. This rearrangement joins TRBV7-2 to TRBJ2-1, with 14 bases lining up with TRBD2. The V and J ends lost 7 bases and 8 bases, in that order; junction bases with no gene match: 10. This CDR3 comprises 16 residues. The germline CDR1 and CDR2 sequences are SGHTA and FQGNSA. Here the CDR3 DNA reads TGTGCCAGCATCGGAGGCCGACTAGCGGGAGGGTATGAGCAGTTCTTC. Its translation: CASIGGRLAGGYEQFF. Looking up the rest from reference TRBV7-2 and TRBJ2-1 gives the full variable domain: GAGVSQSPSNKVTEKGKDVELRCDPISGHTALYWYRQSLGQGLEFLIYFQGNSAPDKSGLPSDRFSAERTGGSVSTLTIQRTQQEDSAVYLCASIGGRLAGGYEQFFGPGTRLTVL.

This clonotype has only a few counts. The chain has TRBV13 and TRBJ2-1; D might be TRBD2 (5 bases). Trimming cost V 5 bases and J 3 bases, with 8 bases left between them. The CDR3 totals 13 residues. CDR1 and CDR2 from the germline V gene are PRHDT and FYEKMQ (reference sequence). This chain's CDR3 is CASSQLVYNEQFF. CDR3 sequence (DNA): TGTGCCAGCAGCCAACTAGTCTACAATGAGCAGTTCTTC.

This clonotype was seen ten or more times. This rearrangement joins TRBV7-2 to TRBJ1-1; 9 positions match TRBD1. Germline assignment: CDR1 SGHTA and CDR2 FQGNSA. V shed 4 bases, J shed 11 bases, and the junction held 8 bases outside the gene matches. The CDR3 has 13 residues. CDR3: CASSSRQGGGAFF. CDR3 coding DNA: TGTGCCAGCAGCTCCAGACAGGGGGGGGGTGCTTTCTTT. The variable domain in full, completed from reference TRBV7-2 and TRBJ1-1, reads GAGVSQSPSNKVTEKGKDVELRCDPISGHTALYWYRQSLGQGLEFLIYFQGNSAPDKSGLPSDRFSAERTGGSVSTLTIQRTQQEDSAVYLCASSSRQGGGAFFGQGTRLTVV.

The chain combines TRBV29-1 with TRBJ2-2; the match to TRBD2 covers 8 bases. The trim removed 6 bases at V and 5 bases at J, leaving 8 bases unmatched. The CDR3 totals 14 residues. Germline lookup yields CDR1 SQVTM and CDR2 ANQGSEA. The CDR3 sequence is CSVKRELGTGELFF. In DNA, the CDR3 is TGCAGCGTGAAGCGGGAGCTGGGGACCGGGGAGCTGTTTTTT.

This clonotype was recorded a few times. This chain connects TRBV29-1 to TRBJ2-7; possibly TRBD2 for D (5 bases). The CDR3 consists of 15 residues. With 2 bases removed from V and 3 bases from J, the gap between germline ends came to 17 bases. Germline loops: CDR1 SQVTM, CDR2 ANQGSEA. This CDR3 is CSVEFDRGSGYEQYF. The DNA of the CDR3 is TGCAGCGTTGAATTCGATCGAGGGAGTGGCTACGAGCAGTACTTC.

A few counts support this clonotype. The rearrangement joins TRBV24-1 to TRBJ2-7; tentatively, D is TRBD2 (5 bases). Per the germline V gene, CDR1 is KGHDR and CDR2 is SFDVKD. The ends were cut back, 4 bases at V and 2 bases at J, with 11 bases in the middle. This CDR3 contains 14 residues. The DNA for the CDR3 is TGTGCCACCAGTGAGTCAGGAGGACCCTACGAGCAGTACTTC. It yields the protein CATSESGGPYEQYF.

This clonotype was seen at least ten times. This chain uses TRBV18 with TRBJ1-1; D unresolved. From germline, CDR1 is KGHSH and CDR2 LQKENI. The CDR3 is made up of 14 amino acids. Trimming removed 0 bases from V and 0 bases from J, with 5 bases in between. The CDR3 sequence: CASSPPSLNTEAFF. Here the CDR3 DNA reads TGTGCCAGCTCACCACCGTCTCTGAACACTGAAGCTTTCTTT.

As to this clonotype: This may arise from a read error, as a much more abundant clone is one base away. J is TRBJ1-5 and V is TRBV9; 11 bases line up with TRBD1. Trimming cost V 3 bases and J 2 bases; bases outside gene matches: 1. Germline CDR1 and CDR2: SGDLS and YYNGEE. The CDR3 extends over 15 amino acids. CDR3 residues: CASSGTGGGNQPQHF. DNA for the CDR3: TGTGCCAGCAGCGGGACAGGGGGCGGCAATCAGCCCCAGCATTTT. The full variable domain, rest sourced from reference TRBV9 and TRBJ1-5, is DSGVTQTPKHLITATGQRVTLRCSPRSGDLSVYWYQQSLDQGLQFLIQYYNGEERAKGNILERFSAQQFPDLHSELNLSSLELGDSALYFCASSGTGGGNQPQHFGDGTRLSIL.